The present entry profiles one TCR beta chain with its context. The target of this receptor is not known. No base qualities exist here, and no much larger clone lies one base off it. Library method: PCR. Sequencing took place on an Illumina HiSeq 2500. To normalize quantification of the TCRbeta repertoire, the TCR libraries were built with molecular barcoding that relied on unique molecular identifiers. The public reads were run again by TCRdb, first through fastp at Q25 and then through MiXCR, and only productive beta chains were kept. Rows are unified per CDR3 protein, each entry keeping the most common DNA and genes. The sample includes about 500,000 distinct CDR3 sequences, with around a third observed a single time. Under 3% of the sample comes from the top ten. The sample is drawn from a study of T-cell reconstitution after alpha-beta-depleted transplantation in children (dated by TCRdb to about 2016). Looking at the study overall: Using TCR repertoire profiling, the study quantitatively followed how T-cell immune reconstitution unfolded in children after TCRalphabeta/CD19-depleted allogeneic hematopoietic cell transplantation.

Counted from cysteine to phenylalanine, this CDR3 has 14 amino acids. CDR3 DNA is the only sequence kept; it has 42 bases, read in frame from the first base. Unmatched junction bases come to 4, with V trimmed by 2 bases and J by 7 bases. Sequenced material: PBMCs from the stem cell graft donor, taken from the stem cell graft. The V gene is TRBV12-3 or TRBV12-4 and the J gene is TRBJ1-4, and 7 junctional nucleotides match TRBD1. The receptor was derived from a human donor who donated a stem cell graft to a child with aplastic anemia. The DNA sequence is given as TGTGCCAGCAGTTTACATTCAGGGGGTGAAAAACTGTTTTTT. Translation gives CASSLHSGGEKLFF.